One sample yielded the 10 T cell receptor beta chains listed below, sequenced in a study of blood T cell repertoires in COVID-19. Assay used: immunoSEQ multiplex PCR; TCRdb lists only in-frame clones, some missing. Here the sample spans 250,000 to 300,000 clones, around 90% being singletons. Source material: peripheral blood. The receptor source for this set is a woman in her forties who had recovered from COVID-19.

J is TRBJ2-3 and V is TRBV5-4; 7 positions agree with TRBD1. J lost 4 bases, V lost 0 bases, and 5 bases had no gene match. CDR1 SGHNT and CDR2 YYREEE come from the germline V gene (reference sequence). This CDR3 is 15 amino acids long. In nucleotides, the CDR3 is TGTGCCAGCAGCTTGGGTGGGCAGGGGGCAGATACGCAGTATTTT. This gives the protein CASSLGGQGADTQYF.

J is TRBJ2-1 and V is TRBV9; 8 bases map to TRBD2. V lost 4 bases, J lost 4 bases, and 7 bases stayed unmatched. Germline V gene lookup returns CDR1 SGDLS and CDR2 YYNGEE. This CDR3 contains 15 residues. Here the CDR3 DNA reads TGTGCCAGCAGCCCCCAGACTAGCGTATACAATGAGCAGTTCTTC. Translating it yields CASSPQTSVYNEQFF.

The CDR3 sequence: CASSLARATGPGYYEQYF. In DNA form, the CDR3 reads TGTGCCAGCAGCTTAGCGAGGGCTACCGGGCCGGGCTACTACGAGCAGTACTTC. The chain employs TRBV7-8 and TRBJ2-7, with D maybe TRBD2 (5 bases). CDR1 SGHVS and CDR2 FQNEAQ come from the germline V gene. Trimming cost V 0 bases and J 3 bases, with 21 bases left between them. This CDR3 is built from 18 residues.

This clone was counted only a few times. The gene calls are TRBV28 and TRBJ2-2; 7 bases match TRBD2. With V trimmed by 8 bases and J by 2 bases, 5 bases remained unmatched. Germline lookup yields CDR1 MDHEN and CDR2 SYDVKM. This CDR3 is built from 14 residues. CDR3 region: CASRASGNTGELFF. CDR3 bases: TGTGCCAGCCGGGCTAGCGGCAACACCGGGGAGCTGTTTTTT.

V is TRBV28 and J is TRBJ1-2; the D gene is possibly TRBD1 (6 bases). The V end was cut by 3 bases, the J end by 2 bases, with 10 bases between. Germline CDR1 MDHEN, CDR2 SYDVKM. The CDR3 is 14 amino acids. The CDR3 loop reads CASSLGDKNYGYTF. The CDR3 DNA follows: TGTGCCAGCAGTTTGGGGGACAAGAACTATGGCTACACCTTC.

This chain connects TRBV30 to TRBJ2-7, with TRBD2 matching over 11 bases. Germline trimming cut 3 bases from V and 2 bases from J; bases unmatched to any gene: 15. This CDR3 is 18 amino acids long. Germline CDR1 and CDR2: GTSNPN and SVGIG (reference sequence). The CDR3 sequence: CAWRVRLAGGRGAYEQYF. The CDR3 DNA is TGTGCCTGGAGGGTCCGGCTAGCGGGAGGCCGGGGGGCCTACGAGCAGTACTTC.

V gene TRBV30 combines with J gene TRBJ2-1; maybe TRBD2 (5 bases). Trimming took off 0 bases at V and 0 bases at J, with 9 bases between the two ends. Germline V gives CDR1 GTSNPN, CDR2 SVGIG (reference sequence). CDR3 length: 15 amino acids. The CDR3, as DNA: TGTGCCTGGAGTGTGGACTTGAGCTCCTACAATGAGCAGTTCTTC. It is translated as CAWSVDLSSYNEQFF.

V gene TRBV3-1 (or the pseudogene TRBV3-2) combines with J gene TRBJ1-6; TRBD1 might be the D (5 bases). Trimming removed 4 bases at V and 14 bases at J, with 15 bases between. This CDR3 has 13 amino acids. Germline loops: CDR1 LGHDT, CDR2 YNNKEL (reference sequence). The CDR3 here is CASSLQGAPTLHF. DNA of the CDR3: TGTGCCAGCAGCCTCCAAGGGGCACCAACCCTCCACTTT.

The chain employs TRBV6-6 and TRBJ2-5, with 9 positions matching TRBD2. CDR3 size: 16 residues. In germline, CDR1 is MNHNY, CDR2 SVGAGI (reference sequence). V lost 7 bases and J lost 0; bases outside the gene matches: 9. The CDR3 loop reads CASMLSPSGNQETQYF. The CDR3, as DNA: TGTGCCAGCATGTTATCTCCTAGCGGGAACCAAGAGACCCAGTACTTC.

This sequence joins TRBV30 and TRBJ2-7; tentatively, D is TRBD1 (6 bases). V lost 4 bases, J lost 6 bases, and 13 bases lay in between. This CDR3 has 12 residues. Looked up from germline, CDR1 is GTSNPN and CDR2 is SVGIG (reference sequence). This chain's CDR3 is CAWTRGGSEQYF. CDR3 DNA sequence: TGTGCCTGGACCCGAGGGGGTTCCGAGCAGTACTTC. The variable domain in full, completed from reference TRBV30 and TRBJ2-7, reads SQTIHQWPATLVQPVGSPLSLECTVEGTSNPNLYWYRQAAGRGLQLLFYSVGIGQISSEVPQNLSASRPQDRQFILSSKKLLLSDSGFYLCAWTRGGSEQYFGPGTRLTVT.